The source of this TCR beta chain is a study of blood T cell repertoires in COVID-19 (dated by TCRdb to about 2020). Background for the entire study: The collaborator samples originated in the United States, Italy and Spain and spanned the acute and convalescent phases of COVID-19. The prospective study material was composed of cDNA or gDNA derived from T cells, B-cell-depleted T cells, or PBMCs. The dataset comprised deeply sampled blood TCRbeta repertoires from subjects exposed to, actively infected with, or recovered from COVID-19. The repertoires were released in a freely available public database intended as a resource for research on the immune response to SARS-CoV-2. Samples were obtained from the ongoing ImmuneRACE study (first 160 participants) and from 1,254 subjects provided by 6 global collaborators. Nearly every sample came with metadata listing a de-identified subject ID, COVID-19 status, age in years and sex. Where HLA class I and class II types were available, the types were taken from metadata supplied by the sample provider, not from assay-based typing. Results and caveats for the whole study, not just this receptor: Clinical and demographic metadata were provided uncurated, with the amount varying by source and participant.

The immunoSEQ Assay, a bias-controlled multiplex PCR, was used to amplify TCRbeta CDR3 regions from genomic DNA. The authors' analysis ran thus. Within the assay, amplification of reference gene primers was used to estimate how many nucleated cells each sample contained. To quantify the absolute abundance of each unique TCRbeta CDR3 rearrangement, sequence reads were collapsed and filtered. For each sample, productive Simpson clonality was calculated as the square root of Simpson's diversity index across productive rearrangements. TCRdb carries this immuneACCESS record with in-frame sequences only. Its versions omit some clonotypes, under half of them owing to an unresolved V gene in the studies checked, with the rest unexplained. V, J and clone size were drawn from that table, and D and trimming were deduced from the DNA. Recorded for this sample are 150,000 to 200,000 clones; 80% of them occurred a single time. The biggest ten clones account for about 5.6% of the sample.

This clone was counted a few times. The target of this receptor is not known. No clone much larger than this one lies a single base away; base qualities are absent. Participants in the prospective study were aged roughly 18 to 100 years, lived in 20 to 30 United States geographic areas, and enrolled through a virtual design. To assign participants to cohorts, the prospective study relied on clinical history that participants themselves reported in a screening survey and a study questionnaire. Recovered participants in ImmuneRACE Cohort 3 were defined by two consecutive negative NP/OP PCR tests, clearance by a healthcare professional, or resolution of symptoms. In the prospective study, whole blood, serum and a nasopharyngeal or oropharyngeal swab were collected from each participant by mobile phlebotomists. Prospective study participants could optionally give additional blood draws and questionnaires over an approximately two-month period. Blood samples from the prospective study were shipped frozen or at room temperature prior to DNA extraction.

Reading from cysteine to phenylalanine, the CDR3 counts 17 amino acids. The CDR3 DNA has 51 bases and is translated from base 1. This clonotype originated in a man aged 40-49 years who had recovered from COVID-19. Sequenced: PBMCs or T cells enriched from blood (not recorded which). The rearranged segments are TRBV21-1 and TRBJ1-1; the tabulated D call, TRBD1, remains unverified against the DNA. TRBV21-1 is reported as a pseudogene. The nucleotide sequence is given as TGTGCCAGCAGCAAAGCACAGTTGAGGACAGGGGGCACTGAAGCTTTCTTT. Its translation reads: CASSKAQLRTGGTEAFF.